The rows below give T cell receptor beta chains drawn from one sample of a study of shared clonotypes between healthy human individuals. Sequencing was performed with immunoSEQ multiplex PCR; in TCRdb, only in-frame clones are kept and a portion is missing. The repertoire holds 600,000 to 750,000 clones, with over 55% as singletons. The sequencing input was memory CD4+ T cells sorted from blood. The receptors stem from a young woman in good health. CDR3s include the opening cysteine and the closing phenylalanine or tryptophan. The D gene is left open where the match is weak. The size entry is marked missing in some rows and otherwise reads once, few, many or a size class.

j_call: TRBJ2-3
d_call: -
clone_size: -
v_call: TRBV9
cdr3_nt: TGTGCCAGCAGCGTCTCGGGAACAGATACGCAGTATTTT
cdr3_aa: CASSVSGTDTQYF

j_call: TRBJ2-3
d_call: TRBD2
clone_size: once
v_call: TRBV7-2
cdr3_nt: TGTGCCAGCAGCTTTAAGCGGGGTAGCACAGATACGCAGTATTTT
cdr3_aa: CASSFKRGSTDTQYF

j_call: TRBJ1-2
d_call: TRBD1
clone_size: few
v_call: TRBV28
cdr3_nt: TGTGCCAGCAAGACAGGGCTCTATGGCTACACCTTC
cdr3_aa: CASKTGLYGYTF

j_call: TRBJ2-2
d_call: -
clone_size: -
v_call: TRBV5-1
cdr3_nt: TGCGCCAGCAGCTTGAGGGAGGACACCGGGGAGCTGTTTTTT
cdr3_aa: CASSLREDTGELFF

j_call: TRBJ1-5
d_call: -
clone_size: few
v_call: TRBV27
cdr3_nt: TGTGCCAGCAGTTTCCGACCTCCAGGGGTTTCCAGCAATCAGCCCCAGCATTTT
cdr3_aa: CASSFRPPGVSSNQPQHF

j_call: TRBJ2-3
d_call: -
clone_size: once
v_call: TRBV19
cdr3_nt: TGTGCCAGTAGTATAAGGGCGGGATCTCCAGATACGCAGTATTTT
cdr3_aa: CASSIRAGSPDTQYF

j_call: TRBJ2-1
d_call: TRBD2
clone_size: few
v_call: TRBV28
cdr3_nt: TGTGCCAGCAGTTTTCTAGCGGGAGTGGGTAATGAGCAGTTCTTC
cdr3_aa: CASSFLAGVGNEQFF

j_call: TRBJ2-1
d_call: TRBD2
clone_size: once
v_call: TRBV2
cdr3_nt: TGTGCCAGCAGTGAGCAGCGGGGGTACAATGAGCAGTTCTTC
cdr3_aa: CASSEQRGYNEQFF

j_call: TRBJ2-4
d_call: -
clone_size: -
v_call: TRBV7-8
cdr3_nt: TGTGCCAGCAGCTTAGCGGGGAGCTCAAACATTCAGTACTTC
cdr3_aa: CASSLAGSSNIQYF

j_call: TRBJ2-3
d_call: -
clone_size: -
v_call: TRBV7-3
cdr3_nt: TGTGCCAGCAGCTTAATGGGTACAGATACGCAGTATTTT
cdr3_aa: CASSLMGTDTQYF

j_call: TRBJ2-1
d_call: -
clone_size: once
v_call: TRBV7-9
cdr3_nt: TGTGCCAGCAGCTTATCGTATCCTTTCGGAGACCAGGACAATGAGCAGTTCTTC
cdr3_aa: CASSLSYPFGDQDNEQFF

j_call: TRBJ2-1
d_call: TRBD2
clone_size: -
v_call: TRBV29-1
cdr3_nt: TGCAGCGGAACGGGACTAGCGGGGAATGAGCAGTTCTTC
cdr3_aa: CSGTGLAGNEQFF

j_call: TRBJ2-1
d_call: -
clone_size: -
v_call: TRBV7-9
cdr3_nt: TGTGCCAGCAGCTTAGAAAGACTTGTCTACAATGAGCAGTTCTTC
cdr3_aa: CASSLERLVYNEQFF

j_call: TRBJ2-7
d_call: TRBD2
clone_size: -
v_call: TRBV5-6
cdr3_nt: TGTGCCAGCAGCTTCCGTTACGCAACTAGCGGGAGGACTTACGAGCAGTACTTC
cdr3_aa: CASSFRYATSGRTYEQYF

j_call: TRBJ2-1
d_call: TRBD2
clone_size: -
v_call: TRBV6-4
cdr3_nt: TGTGCCAGCAGTGCAATGGGCGGGGGATACAATGAGCAGTTCTTC
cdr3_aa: CASSAMGGGYNEQFF

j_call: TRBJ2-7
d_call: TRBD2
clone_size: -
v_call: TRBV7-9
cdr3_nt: TGTGCCAGCAGCCCAGGGGGTTCTAGCGGGAAGAGCTCCTACGAGCAGTACTTC
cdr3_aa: CASSPGGSSGKSSYEQYF

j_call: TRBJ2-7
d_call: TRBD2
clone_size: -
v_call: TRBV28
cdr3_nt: TGTGCCAGCAGCTCTCTAGCGGGAGTCGACGAGCAGTACTTC
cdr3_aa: CASSSLAGVDEQYF

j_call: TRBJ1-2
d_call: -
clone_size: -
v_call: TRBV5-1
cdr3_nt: TGCGCCAGCAGCCGGGGTTCCCCAATCGACGGCTACACCTTC
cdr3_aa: CASSRGSPIDGYTF

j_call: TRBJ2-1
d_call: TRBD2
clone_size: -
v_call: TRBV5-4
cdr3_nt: TGTGCCAGCAGCTTGCAGTCGGGCGGGACTAGCTCCTACAATGAGCAGTTCTTC
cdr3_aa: CASSLQSGGTSSYNEQFF

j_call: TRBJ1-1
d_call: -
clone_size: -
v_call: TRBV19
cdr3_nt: TGTGCCAGTAGTTGGGGGTTGAACACTGAAGCTTTCTTT
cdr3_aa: CASSWGLNTEAFF

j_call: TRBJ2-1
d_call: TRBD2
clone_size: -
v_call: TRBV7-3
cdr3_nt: TGTGCCAGCAGCTTAATAGGGACTAGTGGTGGTGAGCAGTTCTTC
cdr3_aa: CASSLIGTSGGEQFF

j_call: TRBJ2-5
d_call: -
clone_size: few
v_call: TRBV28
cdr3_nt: TGTGCCAGCAGTTTACAGGAAGAGACCCAGTACTTC
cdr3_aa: CASSLQEETQYF

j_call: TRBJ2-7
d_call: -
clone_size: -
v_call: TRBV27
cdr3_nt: TGTGCCAGCAGTCTACGGACCGTTCCCTCCTACGAGCAGTACTTC
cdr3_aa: CASSLRTVPSYEQYF

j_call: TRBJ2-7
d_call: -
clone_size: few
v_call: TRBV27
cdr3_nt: TGTGCCAGCTTACCACCGCAGCACGAGCAGTACTTC
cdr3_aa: CASLPPQHEQYF

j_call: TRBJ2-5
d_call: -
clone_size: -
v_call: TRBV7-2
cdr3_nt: TGTGCCAGCAGCTTAGTCTTTGCGGCGAACCAAGAGACCCAGTACTTC
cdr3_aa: CASSLVFAANQETQYF

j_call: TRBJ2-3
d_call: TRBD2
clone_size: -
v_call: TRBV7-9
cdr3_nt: TGTGCCAGCAGCTTACTAGCGGGAACAGATACGCAGTATTTT
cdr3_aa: CASSLLAGTDTQYF

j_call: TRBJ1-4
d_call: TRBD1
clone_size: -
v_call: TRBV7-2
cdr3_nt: TGTGCCAGCAGCTTAGATCGGGCCAGGGGGGCGAAAAAACTGTTTTTT
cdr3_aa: CASSLDRARGAKKLFF

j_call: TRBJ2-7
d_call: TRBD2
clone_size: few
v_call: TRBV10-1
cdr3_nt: TGCGCCAGCAGTGAGTCGGCAACGGGGGGGTCCTACGAGCAGTACTTC
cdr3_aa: CASSESATGGSYEQYF

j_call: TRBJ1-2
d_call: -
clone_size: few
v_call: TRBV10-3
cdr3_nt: TGTGCCATCAGTACCGCGGAGGGAGGTGGCTACACCTTC
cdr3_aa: CAISTAEGGGYTF

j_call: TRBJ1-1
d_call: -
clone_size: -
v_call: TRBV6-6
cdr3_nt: TGTGCCAGCAGTTACTCGGTTAGGCACACTGAAGCTTTCTTT
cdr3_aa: CASSYSVRHTEAFF

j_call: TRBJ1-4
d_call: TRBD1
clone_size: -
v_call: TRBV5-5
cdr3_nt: TGTGCCAGCAGCGTTTCCCCGGGACAGGGGGGAAGGGTTAATGAAAAACTGTTTTTT
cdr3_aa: CASSVSPGQGGRVNEKLFF

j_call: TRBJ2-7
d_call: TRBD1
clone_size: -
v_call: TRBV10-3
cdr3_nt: TGTGCCATCAGTGATGAACAGGGGGCGGGCGAGCAGTACTTC
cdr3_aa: CAISDEQGAGEQYF

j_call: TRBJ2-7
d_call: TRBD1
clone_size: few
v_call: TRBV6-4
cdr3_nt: TGTGCCATCCAGGGACAGGGGGCGCACATAGCCTACGAGCAGTACTTC
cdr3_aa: CAIQGQGAHIAYEQYF

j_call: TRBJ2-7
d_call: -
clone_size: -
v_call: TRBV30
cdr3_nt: TGTGCCTACCGACAGACAAGCTCCTACGAGCAGTACTTC
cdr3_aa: CAYRQTSSYEQYF